This T cell receptor beta chain originates from a study of T-cell reconstitution after alpha-beta-depleted transplantation in children. As it was prepared, the TCRbeta library received unique molecular identifiers. One entry per CDR3 protein results from TCRdb running MiXCR on the PCR reads. In the table there are 440,000 or so distinct CDR3 sequences, approximately 42% of which are singletons. Germline V lookup: CDR1 SNHLY, CDR2 FYNNEI. V was trimmed by 3 bases and J by 0 bases, leaving 6 bases between them. This CDR3 is built from 14 residues. The V and J genes are TRBV2 and TRBJ2-4; the D gene is possibly TRBD1 (5 bases). The source material was PBMCs, sampled before TCRalphabeta/CD19-depleted stem cell transplant. The TCR originated in a girl aged 2 to 10 with aplastic anemia, due to receive a stem cell transplant. The CDR3 DNA reads as TGTGCCAGCAGTGATGGGGCAGCCAAAAACATTCAGTACTTC. Its protein product is CASSDGAAKNIQYF. Looking up the rest from reference TRBV2 and TRBJ2-4 gives the full variable domain: EPEVTQTPSHQVTQMGQEVILRCVPISNHLYFYWYRQILGQKVEFLVSFYNNEISEKSEIFDDQFSVERPDGSNFTLKIRSTKLEDSAMYFCASSDGAAKNIQYFGAGTRLSVL.